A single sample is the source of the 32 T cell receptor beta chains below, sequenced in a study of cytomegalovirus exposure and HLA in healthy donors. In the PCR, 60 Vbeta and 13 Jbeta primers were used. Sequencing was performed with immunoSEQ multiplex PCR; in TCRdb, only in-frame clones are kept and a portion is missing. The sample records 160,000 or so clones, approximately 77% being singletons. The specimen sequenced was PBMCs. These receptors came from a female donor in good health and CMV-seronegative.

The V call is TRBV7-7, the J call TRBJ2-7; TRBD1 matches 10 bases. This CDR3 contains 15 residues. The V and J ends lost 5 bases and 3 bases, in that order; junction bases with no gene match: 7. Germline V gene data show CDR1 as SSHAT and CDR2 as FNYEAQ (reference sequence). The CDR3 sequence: CASSPGTGVIYEQYF. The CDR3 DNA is TGTGCCAGCAGCCCCGGGACAGGGGTCATCTACGAGCAGTACTTC.

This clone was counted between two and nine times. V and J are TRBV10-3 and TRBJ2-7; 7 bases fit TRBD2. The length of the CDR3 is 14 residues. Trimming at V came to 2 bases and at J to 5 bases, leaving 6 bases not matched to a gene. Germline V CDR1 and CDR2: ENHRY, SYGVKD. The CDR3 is CAISERGGGDEQYF. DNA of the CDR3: TGTGCCATCAGTGAGCGCGGGGGTGGAGACGAGCAGTACTTC.

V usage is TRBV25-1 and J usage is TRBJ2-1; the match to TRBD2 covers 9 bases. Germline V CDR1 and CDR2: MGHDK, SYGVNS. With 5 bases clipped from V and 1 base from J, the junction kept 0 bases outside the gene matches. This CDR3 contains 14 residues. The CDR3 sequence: CASSSGGSYNEQFF. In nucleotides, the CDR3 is TGTGCCAGCAGTAGCGGGGGGTCCTACAATGAGCAGTTCTTC.

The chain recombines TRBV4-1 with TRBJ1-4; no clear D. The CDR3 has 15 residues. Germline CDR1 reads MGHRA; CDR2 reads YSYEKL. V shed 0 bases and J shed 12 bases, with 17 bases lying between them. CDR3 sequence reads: CASSQDLGPLAELFF. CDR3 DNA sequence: TGCGCCAGCAGCCAAGATTTAGGGCCCCTAGCTGAACTGTTTTTT.

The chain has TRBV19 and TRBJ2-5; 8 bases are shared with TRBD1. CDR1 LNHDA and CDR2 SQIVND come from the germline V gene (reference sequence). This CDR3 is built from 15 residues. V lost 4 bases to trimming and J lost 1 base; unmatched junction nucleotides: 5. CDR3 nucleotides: TGTGCCAGTAGTACTGGGGGGACAGGCCAAGAGACCCAGTACTTC. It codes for CASSTGGTGQETQYF.

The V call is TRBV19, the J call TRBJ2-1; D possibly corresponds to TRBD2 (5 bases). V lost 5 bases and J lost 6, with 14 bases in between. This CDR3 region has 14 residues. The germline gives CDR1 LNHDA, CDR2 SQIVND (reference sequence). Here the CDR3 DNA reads TGTGCCAGTAGTCCCTGGGGTAGCGCCAATGAGCAGTTCTTC. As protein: CASSPWGSANEQFF.

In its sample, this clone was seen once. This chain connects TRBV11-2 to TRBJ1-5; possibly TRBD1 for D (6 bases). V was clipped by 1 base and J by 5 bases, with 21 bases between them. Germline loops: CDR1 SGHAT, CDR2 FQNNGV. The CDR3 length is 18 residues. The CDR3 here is CASSLGFGGAPYHQPQHF. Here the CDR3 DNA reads TGTGCCAGCAGCTTAGGATTCGGGGGGGCACCGTATCATCAGCCCCAGCATTTT.

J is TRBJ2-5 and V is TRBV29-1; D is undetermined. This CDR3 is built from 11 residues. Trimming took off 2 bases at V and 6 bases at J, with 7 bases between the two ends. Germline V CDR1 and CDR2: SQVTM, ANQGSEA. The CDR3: CSVERHQTQYF. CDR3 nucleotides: TGCAGCGTTGAAAGACATCAGACCCAGTACTTC.

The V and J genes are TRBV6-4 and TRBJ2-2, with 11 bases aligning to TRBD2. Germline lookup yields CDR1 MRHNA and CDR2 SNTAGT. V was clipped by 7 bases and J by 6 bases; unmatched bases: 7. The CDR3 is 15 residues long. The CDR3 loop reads CASKLAGDRAGELFF. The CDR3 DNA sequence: TGTGCCAGCAAACTAGCGGGAGATCGGGCCGGGGAGCTGTTTTTT.

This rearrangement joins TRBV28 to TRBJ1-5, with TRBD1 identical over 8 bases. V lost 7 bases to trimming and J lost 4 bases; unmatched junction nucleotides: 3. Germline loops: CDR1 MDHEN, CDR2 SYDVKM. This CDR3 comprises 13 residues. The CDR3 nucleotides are TGTGCCAGCACCCAGGGGGCGAATCAGCCCCAGCATTTT. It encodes CASTQGANQPQHF.

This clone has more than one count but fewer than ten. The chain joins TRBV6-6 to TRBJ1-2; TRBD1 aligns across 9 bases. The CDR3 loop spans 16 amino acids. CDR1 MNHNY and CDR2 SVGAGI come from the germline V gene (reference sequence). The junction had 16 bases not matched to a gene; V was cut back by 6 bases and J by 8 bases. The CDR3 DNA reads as TGTGCCAGCAGCCCCTCCCTAGCCTCGGACAGGGGAGGCTACACCTTC. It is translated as CASSPSLASDRGGYTF.

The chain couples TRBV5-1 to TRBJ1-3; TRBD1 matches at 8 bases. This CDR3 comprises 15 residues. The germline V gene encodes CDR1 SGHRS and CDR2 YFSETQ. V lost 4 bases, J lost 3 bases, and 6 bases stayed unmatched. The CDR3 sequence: CASSIGQGGGNTIYF. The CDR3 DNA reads TGCGCCAGCAGCATTGGACAGGGAGGTGGAAACACCATATATTTT. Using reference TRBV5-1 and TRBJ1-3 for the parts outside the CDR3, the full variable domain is KAGVTQTPRYLIKTRGQQVTLSCSPISGHRSVSWYQQTPGQGLQFLFEYFSETQRNKGNFPGRFSGRQFSNSRSEMNVSTLELGDSALYLCASSIGQGGGNTIYFGEGSWLTVV.

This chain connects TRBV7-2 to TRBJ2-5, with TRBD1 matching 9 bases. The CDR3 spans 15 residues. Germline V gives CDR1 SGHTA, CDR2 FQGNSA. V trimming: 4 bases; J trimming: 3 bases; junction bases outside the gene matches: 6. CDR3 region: CASSSLGQGEETQYF. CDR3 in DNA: TGTGCCAGCAGCTCCCTGGGACAGGGAGAAGAGACCCAGTACTTC.

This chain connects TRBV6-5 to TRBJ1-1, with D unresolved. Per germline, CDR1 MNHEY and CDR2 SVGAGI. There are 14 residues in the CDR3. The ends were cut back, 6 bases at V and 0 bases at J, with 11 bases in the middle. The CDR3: CASRLYSMNTEAFF. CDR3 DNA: TGTGCCAGCAGGTTGTACTCGATGAACACTGAAGCTTTCTTT.

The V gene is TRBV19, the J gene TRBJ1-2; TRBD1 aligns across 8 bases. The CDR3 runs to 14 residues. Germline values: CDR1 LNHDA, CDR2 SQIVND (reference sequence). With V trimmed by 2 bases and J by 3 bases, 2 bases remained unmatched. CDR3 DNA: TGTGCCAGTAGTATAAAGGGACAGGACTATGGCTACACCTTC. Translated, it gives CASSIKGQDYGYTF.

CDR3 nucleotide sequence: TGCGCCAGCAGCTTGGAGCAGGGGACCCCAGAGACCCAGTACTTC. Amino acids: CASSLEQGTPETQYF. This chain joins TRBV5-1 and TRBJ2-5; D is perhaps TRBD1 (6 bases). The V gene lost 0 bases and the J gene lost 4 bases, with 13 bases spanning the gap. The CDR3 covers 15 residues. Germline loops: CDR1 SGHRS, CDR2 YFSETQ.

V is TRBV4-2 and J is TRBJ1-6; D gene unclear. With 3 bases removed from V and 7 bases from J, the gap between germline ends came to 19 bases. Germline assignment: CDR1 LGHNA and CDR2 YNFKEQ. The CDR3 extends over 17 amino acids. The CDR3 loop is CASSQVQGSEINSPLHF. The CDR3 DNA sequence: TGTGCCAGCAGCCAGGTGCAAGGAAGCGAAATCAATTCACCCCTCCACTTT.

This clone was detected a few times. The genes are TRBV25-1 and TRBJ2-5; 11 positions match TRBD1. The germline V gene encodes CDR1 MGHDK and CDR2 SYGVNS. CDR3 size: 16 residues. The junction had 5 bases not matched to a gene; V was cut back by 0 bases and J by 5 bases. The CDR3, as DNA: TGTGCCAGCAGTGAATATGGGACAGGGGGAAGGGAGACCCAGTACTTC. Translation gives CASSEYGTGGRETQYF.

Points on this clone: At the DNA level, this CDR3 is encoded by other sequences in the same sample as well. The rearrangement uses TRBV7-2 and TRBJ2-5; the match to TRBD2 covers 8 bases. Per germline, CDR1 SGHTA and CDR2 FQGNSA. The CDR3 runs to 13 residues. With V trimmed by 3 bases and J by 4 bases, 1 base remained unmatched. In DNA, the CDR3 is TGTGCCAGCAGCTTGGCGGGGGGAGAGACCCAGTACTTC. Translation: CASSLAGGETQYF.

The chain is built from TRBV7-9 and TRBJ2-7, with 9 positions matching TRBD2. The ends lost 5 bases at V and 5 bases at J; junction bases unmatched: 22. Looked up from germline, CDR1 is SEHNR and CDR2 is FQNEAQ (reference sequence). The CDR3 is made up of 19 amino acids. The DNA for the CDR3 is TGTGCCAGCAGCGCCCGGCTCCCGGGACTAGCTGCCCCGCGGGACGAGCAGTACTTC. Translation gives CASSARLPGLAAPRDEQYF.

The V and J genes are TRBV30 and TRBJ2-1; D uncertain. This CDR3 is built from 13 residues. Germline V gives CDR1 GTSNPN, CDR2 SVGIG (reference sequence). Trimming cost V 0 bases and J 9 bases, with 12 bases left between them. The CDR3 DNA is TGTGCCTGGAGTGTATCCGGTCCGGGTGAGCAGTTCTTC. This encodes CAWSVSGPGEQFF.

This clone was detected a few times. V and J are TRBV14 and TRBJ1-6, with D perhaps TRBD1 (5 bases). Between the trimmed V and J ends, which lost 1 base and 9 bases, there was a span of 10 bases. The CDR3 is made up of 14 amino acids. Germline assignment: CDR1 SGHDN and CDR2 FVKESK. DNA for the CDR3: TGTGCCAGCAGCCAAGGAAGGGGATCTTCACCCCTCCACTTT. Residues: CASSQGRGSSPLHF.

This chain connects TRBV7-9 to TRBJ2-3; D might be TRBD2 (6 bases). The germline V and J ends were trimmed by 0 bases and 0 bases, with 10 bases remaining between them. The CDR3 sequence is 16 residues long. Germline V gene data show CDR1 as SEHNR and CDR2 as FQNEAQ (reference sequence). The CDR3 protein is CASSLAIAASTDTQYF. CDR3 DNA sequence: TGTGCCAGCAGCTTAGCAATAGCGGCTAGCACAGATACGCAGTATTTT.

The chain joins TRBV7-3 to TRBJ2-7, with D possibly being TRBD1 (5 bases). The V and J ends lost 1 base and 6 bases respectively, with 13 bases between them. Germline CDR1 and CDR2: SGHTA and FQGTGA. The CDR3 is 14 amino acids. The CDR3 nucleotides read TGTGCCAGCAGCTTAAACGGCAGGGATGGCGAGCAGTACTTC. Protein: CASSLNGRDGEQYF.

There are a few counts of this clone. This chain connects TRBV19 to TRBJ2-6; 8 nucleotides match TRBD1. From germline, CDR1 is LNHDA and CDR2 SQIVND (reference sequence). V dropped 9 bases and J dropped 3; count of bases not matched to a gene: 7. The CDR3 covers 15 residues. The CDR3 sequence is CASTGGIGGANVLTF. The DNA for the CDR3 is TGTGCCAGCACAGGGGGTATCGGTGGGGCCAACGTCCTGACTTTC.

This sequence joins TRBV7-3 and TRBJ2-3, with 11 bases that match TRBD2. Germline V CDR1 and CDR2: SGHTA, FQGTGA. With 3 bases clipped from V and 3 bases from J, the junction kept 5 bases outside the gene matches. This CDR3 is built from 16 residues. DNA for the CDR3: TGTGCCAGCAGCTTTAGGCCTAGCGGGAGGACAGATACGCAGTATTTT. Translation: CASSFRPSGRTDTQYF. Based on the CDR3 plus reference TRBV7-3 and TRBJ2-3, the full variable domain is GAGVSQTPSNKVTEKGKYVELRCDPISGHTALYWYRQSLGQGPEFLIYFQGTGAADDSGLPNDRFFAVRPEGSVSTLKIQRTERGDSAVYLCASSFRPSGRTDTQYFGPGTRLTVL.

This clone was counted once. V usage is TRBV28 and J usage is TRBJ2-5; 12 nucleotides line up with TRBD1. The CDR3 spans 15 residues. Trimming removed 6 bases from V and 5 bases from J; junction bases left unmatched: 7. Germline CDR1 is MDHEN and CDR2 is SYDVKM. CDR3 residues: CASREGQGARETQYF. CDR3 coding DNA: TGTGCCAGCAGAGAGGGACAGGGGGCAAGGGAGACCCAGTACTTC.

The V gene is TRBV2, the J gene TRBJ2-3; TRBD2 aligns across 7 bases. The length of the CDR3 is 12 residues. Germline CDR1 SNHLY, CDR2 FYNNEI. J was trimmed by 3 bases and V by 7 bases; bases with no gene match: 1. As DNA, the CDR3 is TGTGCCAGCACGCGGGAGACAGATACGCAGTATTTT. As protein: CASTRETDTQYF. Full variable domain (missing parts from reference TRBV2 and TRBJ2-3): EPEVTQTPSHQVTQMGQEVILRCVPISNHLYFYWYRQILGQKVEFLVSFYNNEISEKSEIFDDQFSVERPDGSNFTLKIRSTKLEDSAMYFCASTRETDTQYFGPGTRLTVL.

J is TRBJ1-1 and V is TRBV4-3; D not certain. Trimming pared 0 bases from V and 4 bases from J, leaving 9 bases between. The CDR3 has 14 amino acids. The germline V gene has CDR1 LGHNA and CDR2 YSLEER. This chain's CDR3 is CASSQEASRTEAFF. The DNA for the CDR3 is TGCGCCAGCAGCCAAGAAGCGTCCCGCACTGAAGCTTTCTTT.

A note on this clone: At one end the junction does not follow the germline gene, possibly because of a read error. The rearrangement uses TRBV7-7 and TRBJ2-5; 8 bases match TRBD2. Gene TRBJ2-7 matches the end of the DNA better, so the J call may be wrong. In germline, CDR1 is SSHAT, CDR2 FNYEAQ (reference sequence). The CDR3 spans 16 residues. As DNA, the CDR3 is TGTGCTAGCAGCTTAACGGGGGGGTCCTCCCCCTACGAGCAGTACTTC. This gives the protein CASSLTGGSSPYEQYF.

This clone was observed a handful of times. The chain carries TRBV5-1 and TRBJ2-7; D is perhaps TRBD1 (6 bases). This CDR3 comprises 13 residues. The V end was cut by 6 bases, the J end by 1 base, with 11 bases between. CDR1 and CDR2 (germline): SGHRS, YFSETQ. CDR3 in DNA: TGCGCCAGCAACGCTGGACAGTCCTACGAGCAGTACTTC. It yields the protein CASNAGQSYEQYF.

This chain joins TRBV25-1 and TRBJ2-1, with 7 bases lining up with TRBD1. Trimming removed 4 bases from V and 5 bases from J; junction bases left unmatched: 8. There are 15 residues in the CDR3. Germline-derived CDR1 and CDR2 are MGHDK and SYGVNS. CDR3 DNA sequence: TGTGCCAGCAGTGGCAGAGGGGGCGGCCACAATGAGCAGTTCTTC. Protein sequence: CASSGRGGGHNEQFF.